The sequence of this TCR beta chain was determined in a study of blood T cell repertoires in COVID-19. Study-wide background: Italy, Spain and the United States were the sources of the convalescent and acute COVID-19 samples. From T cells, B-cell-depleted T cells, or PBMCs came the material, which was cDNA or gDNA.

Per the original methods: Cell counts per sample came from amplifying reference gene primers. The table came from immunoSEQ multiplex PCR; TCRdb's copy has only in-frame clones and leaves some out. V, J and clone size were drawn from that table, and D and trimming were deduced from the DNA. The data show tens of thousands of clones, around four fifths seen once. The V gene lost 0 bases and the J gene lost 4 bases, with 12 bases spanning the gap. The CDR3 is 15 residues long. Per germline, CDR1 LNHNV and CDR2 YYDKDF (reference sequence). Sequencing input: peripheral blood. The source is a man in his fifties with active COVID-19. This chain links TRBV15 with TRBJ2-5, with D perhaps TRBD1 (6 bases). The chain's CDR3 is CATSRESVQGETQYF. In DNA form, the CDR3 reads TGTGCCACCAGCAGAGAATCCGTACAGGGAGAGACCCAGTACTTC.